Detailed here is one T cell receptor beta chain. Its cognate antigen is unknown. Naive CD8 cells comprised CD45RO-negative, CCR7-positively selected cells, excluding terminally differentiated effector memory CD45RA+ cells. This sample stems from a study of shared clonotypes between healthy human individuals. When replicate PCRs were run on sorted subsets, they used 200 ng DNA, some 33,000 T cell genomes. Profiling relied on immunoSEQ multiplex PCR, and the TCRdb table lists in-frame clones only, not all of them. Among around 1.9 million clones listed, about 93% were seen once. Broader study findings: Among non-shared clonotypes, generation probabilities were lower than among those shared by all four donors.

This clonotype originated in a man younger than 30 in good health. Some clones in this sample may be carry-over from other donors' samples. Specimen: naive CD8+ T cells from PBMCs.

The chain's CDR3 is CASSPGDKNIQYF. The DNA for the CDR3 is TGTGCCAGCAGCCCTGGGGACAAAAACATTCAGTACTTC. The chain recombines TRBV7-9 with TRBJ2-4; D call uncertain. CDR1 is SEHNR, CDR2 FQNEAQ, per germline (reference sequence). V shed 5 bases and J shed 3 bases, with 8 bases lying between them. CDR3 length: 13 amino acids.